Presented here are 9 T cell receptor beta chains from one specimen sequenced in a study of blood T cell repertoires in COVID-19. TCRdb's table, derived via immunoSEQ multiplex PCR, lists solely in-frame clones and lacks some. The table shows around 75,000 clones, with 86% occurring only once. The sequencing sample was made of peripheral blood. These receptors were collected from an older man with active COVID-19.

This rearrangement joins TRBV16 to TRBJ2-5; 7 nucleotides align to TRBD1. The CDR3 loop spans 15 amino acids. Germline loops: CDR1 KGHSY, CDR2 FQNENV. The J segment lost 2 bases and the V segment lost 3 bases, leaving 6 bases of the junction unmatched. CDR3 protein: CASSHDRESQETQYF. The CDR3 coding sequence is TGTGCCAGCAGCCACGACAGGGAATCGCAAGAGACCCAGTACTTC.

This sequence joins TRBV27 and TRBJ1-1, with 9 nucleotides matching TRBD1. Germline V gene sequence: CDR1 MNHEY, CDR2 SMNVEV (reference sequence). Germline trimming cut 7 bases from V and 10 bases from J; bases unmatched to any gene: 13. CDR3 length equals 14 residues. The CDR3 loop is CASNQQGAGFGAFF. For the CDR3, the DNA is TGTGCCAGCAACCAACAGGGGGCGGGTTTCGGAGCTTTCTTT.

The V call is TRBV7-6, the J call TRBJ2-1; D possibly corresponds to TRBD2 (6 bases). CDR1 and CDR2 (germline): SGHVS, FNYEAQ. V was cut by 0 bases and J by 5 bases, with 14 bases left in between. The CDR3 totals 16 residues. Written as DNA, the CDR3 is TGTGCCAGCAGCTTAGCGTGGGGGGAGAAGGACAATGAGCAGTTCTTC. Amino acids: CASSLAWGEKDNEQFF.

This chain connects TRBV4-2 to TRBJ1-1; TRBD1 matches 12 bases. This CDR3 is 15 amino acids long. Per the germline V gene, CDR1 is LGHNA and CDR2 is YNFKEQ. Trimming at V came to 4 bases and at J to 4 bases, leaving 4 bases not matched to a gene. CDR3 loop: CASSPSGQGATEAFF. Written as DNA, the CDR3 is TGTGCCAGCAGCCCATCGGGACAGGGGGCCACTGAAGCTTTCTTT.

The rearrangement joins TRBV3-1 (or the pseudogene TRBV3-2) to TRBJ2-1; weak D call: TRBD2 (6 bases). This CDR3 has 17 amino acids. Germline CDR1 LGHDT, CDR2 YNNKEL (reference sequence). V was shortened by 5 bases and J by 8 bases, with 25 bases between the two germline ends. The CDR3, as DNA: TGTGCCAGCAGCAAAGGGGCGGCCACGGGGGTGGGGGATGAGCAGTTCTTC. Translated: CASSKGAATGVGDEQFF.

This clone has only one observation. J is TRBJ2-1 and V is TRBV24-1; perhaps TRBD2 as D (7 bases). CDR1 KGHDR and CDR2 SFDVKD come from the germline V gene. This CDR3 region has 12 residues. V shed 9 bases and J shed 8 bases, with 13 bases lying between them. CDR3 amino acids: CATGEGGHEQFF. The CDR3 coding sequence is TGTGCCACCGGGGAGGGGGGGCATGAGCAGTTCTTC.

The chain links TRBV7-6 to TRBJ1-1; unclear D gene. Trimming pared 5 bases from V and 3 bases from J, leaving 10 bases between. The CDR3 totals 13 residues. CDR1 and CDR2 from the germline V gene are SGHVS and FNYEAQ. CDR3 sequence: CASSPTTDTEAFF. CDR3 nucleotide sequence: TGTGCCAGCAGCCCCACTACGGACACTGAAGCTTTCTTT. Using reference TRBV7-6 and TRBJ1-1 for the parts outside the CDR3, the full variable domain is GAGVSQSPRYKVTKRGQDVALRCDPISGHVSLYWYRQALGQGPEFLTYFNYEAQQDKSGLPNDRFSAERPEGSISTLTIQRTEQRDSAMYRCASSPTTDTEAFFGQGTRLTVV.

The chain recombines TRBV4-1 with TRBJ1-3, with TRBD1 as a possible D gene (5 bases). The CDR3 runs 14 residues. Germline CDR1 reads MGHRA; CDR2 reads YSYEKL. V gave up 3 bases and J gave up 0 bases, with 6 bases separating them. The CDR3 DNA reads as TGCGCCAGCAGCCAGGGGCACTCTGGAAACACCATATATTTT. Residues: CASSQGHSGNTIYF.

The CDR3 bases are TGTGCCAGTAGGGGGGGACAGGGGATACCCAATGAGCAGTTCTTC. It encodes CASRGGQGIPNEQFF. This chain connects TRBV19 to TRBJ2-1; 10 bases are a match to TRBD1. The length of the CDR3 is 15 residues. V dropped 6 bases and J dropped 6; count of bases not matched to a gene: 8. The germline V gene has CDR1 LNHDA and CDR2 SQIVND (reference sequence).